This T cell receptor (beta chain) was captured in a study of T cell responses to AZD1222 COVID-19 vaccine. The repertoire was sequenced with immunoSEQ multiplex PCR; TCRdb's copy has only in-frame clones and lacks some. The profile covers under 150,000 clones, with roughly 92% appearing a single time and 9.3% taken by the ten largest. The sequenced sample was peripheral blood, obtained 28 days after the second AZD1222 dose. The clonotype comes from an adult who received the AZD1222 COVID-19 vaccine.

In DNA form, the CDR3 reads TGTGCCAGCTCACCGGGACAGGGAGAGCCCCAGCATTTT. This translates into CASSPGQGEPQHF. The chain couples TRBV18 to TRBJ1-5, with TRBD1 matching over 9 bases. The trim removed 3 bases at V and 8 bases at J, leaving 2 bases unmatched. Germline V gene lookup returns CDR1 KGHSH and CDR2 LQKENI. This CDR3 spans 13 amino acids. Full variable domain (missing parts from reference TRBV18 and TRBJ1-5): NAGVMQNPRHLVRRRGQEARLRCSPMKGHSHVYWYRQLPEEGLKFMVYLQKENIIDESGMPKERFSAEFPKEGPSILRIQQVVRGDSAAYFCASSPGQGEPQHFGDGTRLSIL.